This T cell receptor (beta chain) was recovered during a study of identical twins. The study, taken as a whole, reports: Memory repertoires showed no such pattern, whereas abundant cord blood beta clonotypes carried fewer insertions.

V gave up 2 bases and J gave up 1 base, with 9 bases separating them. Germline CDR1 and CDR2: LGHDT and YNNKEL (reference sequence). The CDR3 spans 14 residues. TCRdb analysed the 5' RACE reads with MiXCR anew, one entry per CDR3 protein. The data hold hundreds of thousands of distinct CDR3 sequences, with 5.5% to 6.5% observed a single time. Donors uniformly comprised healthy Caucasians. This clonotype was seen only a few times. The antigen is not known. The V gene is TRBV3-1, the J gene TRBJ2-7, with D unclear. The sequence was obtained from a man between 18 and 35 years old in good health. Sequencing used naive T cells sorted from blood. As DNA, the CDR3 is TGTGCCAGCAGCCAAAGCGATGGATCCTACGAGCAGTACTTC. It yields the protein CASSQSDGSYEQYF.